This T cell receptor (beta chain) originates from a study of PD-1 blockade in classical Hodgkin lymphoma. Whole-study context: Nivolumab 3 mg/kg was given intravenously every 2 weeks.

The protocol was immunoSEQ multiplex PCR, while the TCRdb copy is restricted to in-frame clones and leaves out a portion. This sample has more than 85,000 clones; approximately 89% occur once, and the top ten carry around 17%. This CDR3 spans 20 amino acids. The J segment lost 2 bases and the V segment lost 0 bases, leaving 17 bases of the junction unmatched. Germline lookup yields CDR1 LGHNT and CDR2 FRNRAP. Noted time point: cycle 4 day 1 (C4D1), after 6 weeks of nivolumab. Brentuximab vedotin exposure varied, and every patient relapsed after autologous stem cell transplantation. The chain couples TRBV12-5 to TRBJ1-2, with 8 bases fitting TRBD1. This TCR was sampled from a human donor with classical Hodgkin lymphoma. The sample was peripheral blood mononuclear cells (PBMCs), taken before the fourth cycle of nivolumab. The CDR3 here is CASGLVPGILGRGPNYGYTF. The CDR3 DNA reads as TGTGCTAGTGGTTTGGTACCAGGGATCCTCGGCAGGGGGCCCAACTATGGCTACACCTTC. The full variable domain, completed using reference TRBV12-5 and TRBJ1-2, is DARVTQTPRHKVTEMGQEVTMRCQPILGHNTVFWYRQTMMQGLELLAYFRNRAPLDDSGMPKDRFSAEMPDATLATLKIQPSEPRDSAVYFCASGLVPGILGRGPNYGYTFGSGTRLTVV.